In this sample, the clone carrying this T cell receptor beta chain turned up a few times. This CDR3 has 17 residues. The germline V gene encodes CDR1 ENHRY and CDR2 SYGVKD. J was trimmed by 3 bases and V by 0 bases; bases with no gene match: 9. The data were taken from a study of blood T cell repertoires in COVID-19. Study in general: Researchers got acute and convalescent COVID-19 samples from the United States, Italy and Spain. The cDNA or gDNA used as material had been derived from T cells, B-cell-depleted T cells, or PBMCs.

In the source study's methods: Reference gene primer amplification gave estimated nucleated cell counts. Generated by immunoSEQ multiplex PCR, the TCRdb table keeps only in-frame clones and is missing some. V, J and clone size derive from that table, while D and trimming were established from the DNA sequence. This table has tens of thousands of clones, about four fifths appearing once. The origin of this receptor is a human donor in a cohort sampled during active COVID-19. Input material: peripheral blood. The chain joins TRBV10-3 to TRBJ2-3; 7 bases line up with TRBD2. The chain's CDR3 is CAISESFGEGWTDTQYF. The CDR3 DNA reads as TGTGCCATCAGTGAGTCCTTTGGGGAGGGATGGACAGATACGCAGTATTTT.